Each of the 32 T cell receptor beta chains below was sequenced from the same sample in a study of Graves' ophthalmopathy and Graves' hyperthyroidism. Scientists amplified the TCR beta CDR3 regions from RNA transcripts. HTBI primers served in a first-round RT-PCR, which a second-round multiplex PCR followed. MiXCR, run by TCRdb on the multiplex PCR reads, gives a single entry per CDR3 protein. The table includes 200,000 to 250,000 distinct CDR3 sequences, 20% to 25% detected once. Sequencing input: peripheral blood. Receptor source: a woman aged 45-60 years with Graves' ophthalmopathy.

In its sample, this clonotype was seen many times. V and J are TRBV28 and TRBJ2-5; no definite D call. CDR3 length: 15 amino acids. From germline, CDR1 is MDHEN and CDR2 SYDVKM. The V end was cut by 2 bases, the J end by 1 base, with 11 bases between. DNA for the CDR3: TGTGCCAGCAGTTTACCGTCCGAAGTCCAAGAGACCCAGTACTTC. Amino acid sequence: CASSLPSEVQETQYF. Full variable domain (outside the CDR3, taken from reference TRBV28 and TRBJ2-5): DVKVTQSSRYLVKRTGEKVFLECVQDMDHENMFWYRQDPGLGLRLIYFSYDVKMKEKGDIPEGYSVSREKKERFSLILESASTNQTSMYLCASSLPSEVQETQYFGPGTRLLVL.

This clonotype was recorded many times. The chain joins TRBV2 to TRBJ2-2; 7 bases match TRBD1. V shed 6 bases and J 4 bases; nucleotides not matched to a gene: 5. This CDR3 contains 14 residues. Per germline, CDR1 SNHLY and CDR2 FYNNEI. Here the CDR3 reads CASSDDRVTGELFF. The CDR3 DNA sequence: TGTGCCAGCAGCGACGACAGGGTCACCGGGGAGCTGTTTTTT.

In this sample, this clonotype turned up many times. CDR3 loop: CASSFLAGGPYEQYF. The DNA for the CDR3 is TGCGCCAGCAGCTTCTTAGCGGGAGGGCCCTACGAGCAGTACTTC. The chain recombines TRBV5-1 with TRBJ2-7; 11 nucleotides agree with TRBD2. CDR1 is SGHRS and CDR2 is YFSETQ in the germline V gene. V trimming: 2 bases; J trimming: 2 bases; junction bases outside the gene matches: 3. There are 15 residues in the CDR3.

This clonotype has a handful of counts. This sequence joins TRBV10-1 and TRBJ2-7; D might be TRBD2 (5 bases). Looked up from germline, CDR1 is WNHNN and CDR2 is SYGVQD (reference sequence). The CDR3 loop spans 18 amino acids. Deletions cut 2 bases from V and 0 bases from J, with 20 bases between. CDR3 DNA: TGCGCCAGCAGTGAGCGTAAACCGGGGAACTCATACTCCTACGAGCAGTACTTC. As protein: CASSERKPGNSYSYEQYF.

This clonotype was observed at least ten times. The V and J genes are TRBV5-1 and TRBJ2-5, with TRBD1 identical over 10 bases. With 6 bases clipped from V and 1 base from J, the junction kept 3 bases outside the gene matches. Germline values: CDR1 SGHRS, CDR2 YFSETQ. The CDR3 has 14 residues. CDR3 protein: CASNGQGVQETQYF. The CDR3 bases are TGCGCCAGCAACGGACAGGGGGTCCAAGAGACCCAGTACTTC.

This chain joins TRBV6-2 or TRBV6-3 and TRBJ2-7; 8 nucleotides line up with TRBD1. The CDR3 covers 15 residues. V shed 6 bases and J 7 bases; nucleotides not matched to a gene: 14. Germline lookup yields CDR1 MNHEY and CDR2 SVGEGT. The CDR3 DNA reads TGTGCCAGCAGCACCCTTACGGGACAGGTGGGAGAGCAGTACTTC. It specifies CASSTLTGQVGEQYF.

This clonotype has ten or more counts. The chain has TRBV19 and TRBJ2-7, with D uncertain. The CDR3 consists of 16 residues. The germline V gene encodes CDR1 LNHDA and CDR2 SQIVND (reference sequence). V lost 1 base, J lost 5 bases, and 18 bases lay in between. In nucleotides, the CDR3 is TGTGCCAGTAGTATAGGTGTCGGCACGGTTCGGAACGAGCAGTACTTC. Protein: CASSIGVGTVRNEQYF.

This clonotype was seen repeatedly, ten times or more. This chain joins TRBV6-5 and TRBJ1-2, with 10 bases matching TRBD1. CDR3 length: 15 amino acids. Losses at the gene ends were 5 bases for V and 2 bases for J; bases not matched to a gene: 5. CDR1 is MNHEY, CDR2 SVGAGI, per germline. The CDR3 protein is CASSTRGQGNYGYTF. In nucleotides, the CDR3 is TGTGCCAGCAGTACGAGGGGACAGGGGAACTATGGCTACACCTTC.

This clonotype came up many times. The chain has TRBV6-1 and TRBJ1-1; D is undetermined. CDR1 and CDR2 (germline): MNHNS, SASEGT. The CDR3 consists of 14 residues. With 5 bases removed from V and 4 bases from J, the gap between germline ends came to 14 bases. In DNA, the CDR3 is TGTGCCAGCAGTCCACAGCGTTTGAGCACTGAAGCTTTCTTT. This translates into CASSPQRLSTEAFF.

There are many counts of this clonotype. The genes are TRBV5-1 and TRBJ1-1; D uncertain. Trimming left V 4 bases short and J 5 bases short, with 12 bases between. CDR3 length: 13 amino acids. Looked up from germline, CDR1 is SGHRS and CDR2 is YFSETQ. CDR3 nucleotide sequence: TGCGCCAGCAGCACCGGGCCCGAGACTGAAGCTTTCTTT. As protein: CASSTGPETEAFF.

This clonotype was seen many times. The CDR3 loop is CASSLSALETQYF. As DNA, the CDR3 is TGTGCCAGCAGCTTATCAGCGCTGGAGACCCAGTACTTC. This chain connects TRBV7-3 to TRBJ2-5; no clear D. CDR1 SGHTA and CDR2 FQGTGA come from the germline V gene. The CDR3 length is 13 residues. Trimming shortened V by 2 bases and J by 5 bases, and 9 bases separated the two germline ends. Variable domain in full (rest from reference TRBV7-3 and TRBJ2-5): GAGVSQTPSNKVTEKGKYVELRCDPISGHTALYWYRQSLGQGPEFLIYFQGTGAADDSGLPNDRFFAVRPEGSVSTLKIQRTERGDSAVYLCASSLSALETQYFGPGTRLLVL.

A few counts support this clonotype. A much larger clone differs from this one at a single base, so this may be a read error. The gene calls are TRBV12-3 or TRBV12-4 and TRBJ1-3, with D unclear. This CDR3 is 16 amino acids long. Here the CDR3 reads CAISSRTASSGNTIYF. The CDR3 DNA is TGTGCCATCAGTTCCCGGACGGCAAGCTCTGGAAACACCATATATTTT.

This clonotype was seen a handful of times. V and J are TRBV30 and TRBJ1-1; no reliable D call. The CDR3 has 11 amino acids. The V gene lost 4 bases and the J gene lost 8 bases, with 11 bases spanning the gap. Germline values: CDR1 GTSNPN, CDR2 SVGIG (reference sequence). This chain's CDR3 is CAWKAVSEAFF. CDR3 coding DNA: TGTGCCTGGAAGGCGGTCTCGGAAGCTTTCTTT.

This clonotype was picked up many times. The V call is TRBV5-1, the J call TRBJ1-5, with no clear D. With 2 bases removed from V and 6 bases from J, the gap between germline ends came to 6 bases. Germline CDR1 is SGHRS and CDR2 is YFSETQ. The CDR3 is 12 amino acids. CDR3 sequence: CASSLRFQPQHF. DNA of the CDR3: TGCGCCAGCAGCTTACGTTTTCAGCCCCAGCATTTT.

This clonotype was counted a single time. Just one base apart from a much larger clone, this may be a read error. The chain combines TRBV3-1 with TRBJ2-7; D is possibly TRBD2 (5 bases). Germline CDR1 reads LGHDT; CDR2 reads YNNKEL (reference sequence). The CDR3 runs to 16 residues. V was shortened by 3 bases and J by 1 base, with 16 bases between the two germline ends. The CDR3 coding sequence is TGTGCCAGCAGCCACCGTAGAAGCGGAGCTTCCTACGAGCAGTACTTC. Amino acid sequence: CASSHRRSGASYEQYF.

At least ten counts were recorded for this clonotype. The chain couples TRBV29-1 to TRBJ2-5; D unresolved. The CDR3 has 9 residues. V was pared by 7 bases and J by 4 bases, with 4 bases between. In germline, CDR1 is SQVTM, CDR2 ANQGSEA. The CDR3, as DNA: TGCAGCGGGAGAGAGACCCAGTACTTC. Encoded protein: CSGRETQYF.

Ten or more counts support this clonotype. V is TRBV28 and J is TRBJ1-5; weak D call: TRBD1 (6 bases). Germline CDR1 and CDR2: MDHEN and SYDVKM. The ends were cut back, 2 bases at V and 10 bases at J, with 15 bases in the middle. The CDR3 covers 14 residues. DNA for the CDR3: TGTGCCAGCAGTTTACTTACAGGGCTATTCCCCCAGCATTTT. This codes for CASSLLTGLFPQHF.

In the case of this clonotype: A much larger clonotype is one base distant, so this may be a read error. The chain uses TRBV19 and TRBJ2-2; 10 nucleotides align to TRBD1. With V trimmed by 6 bases and J by 7 bases, 8 bases remained unmatched. Germline loops: CDR1 LNHDA, CDR2 SQIVND (reference sequence). The CDR3 extends over 15 amino acids. The CDR3 sequence: CASRAGTGVIGELFF. For the CDR3, the DNA is TGTGCCAGTAGAGCCGGGACAGGGGTCATCGGGGAGCTGTTTTTT.

This clonotype was picked up many times. V is TRBV7-2 and J is TRBJ1-1, with 7 bases matching TRBD1. Germline loops: CDR1 SGHTA, CDR2 FQGNSA. This CDR3 is 14 amino acids long. The junction had 10 bases not matched to a gene; V was cut back by 5 bases and J by 7 bases. The CDR3 region is CASSTNRGQGEAFF. CDR3 nucleotides: TGTGCCAGCAGCACCAACAGGGGCCAGGGTGAAGCTTTCTTT.

This rearrangement joins TRBV30 to TRBJ2-5, with D perhaps TRBD1 or TRBD2 (5 bases each). Germline V gives CDR1 GTSNPN, CDR2 SVGIG (reference sequence). This CDR3 has 14 amino acids. V lost 3 bases and J lost 5, with 16 bases in between. The CDR3 region is CAWSEAGRGETQYF. The CDR3 nucleotides read TGTGCCTGGAGCGAGGCAGGGCGCGGGGAGACCCAGTACTTC.

The table lists this clonotype with a few counts. V gene TRBV28 combines with J gene TRBJ1-5, with TRBD1 matching 8 bases. Germline V gene sequence: CDR1 MDHEN, CDR2 SYDVKM. Trimming took 7 bases from V and 7 from J; bases not matched to a gene: 9. The CDR3 has 14 amino acids. In DNA form, the CDR3 reads TGTGCCAGCACCCTTGACAGGGGAGGCCAGCCCCAGCATTTT. Its translation: CASTLDRGGQPQHF.

The gene calls are TRBV4-1 and TRBJ1-2; D ambiguous. CDR1 is MGHRA, CDR2 YSYEKL, per germline. Trimming took off 1 base at V and 4 bases at J, with 10 bases between the two ends. CDR3 size: 14 residues. In DNA form, the CDR3 reads TGCGCCAGCAGCCAAGTAACCGGCCTCTATGGCTACACCTTC. Its protein is CASSQVTGLYGYTF.

Ten or more counts support this clonotype. The chain uses TRBV29-1 and TRBJ2-7; D call uncertain. The CDR3 has 11 residues. Trimming removed 0 bases at V and 4 bases at J, with 4 bases between. Germline V gene lookup returns CDR1 SQVTM and CDR2 ANQGSEA. This CDR3 reads CSVEEGYEQYF. The CDR3 DNA follows: TGCAGCGTTGAAGAGGGGTACGAGCAGTACTTC.

This clonotype showed up many times. V gene TRBV28 combines with J gene TRBJ1-5, with D uncertain. The CDR3 spans 13 residues. Germline V gene data show CDR1 as MDHEN and CDR2 as SYDVKM. The V gene lost 2 bases and the J gene lost 4 bases, with 6 bases spanning the gap. DNA for the CDR3: TGTGCCAGCAGTTTAGTGGGAAATCAGCCCCAGCATTTT. Translating it yields CASSLVGNQPQHF.

Many counts were recorded for this clonotype. This chain links TRBV20-1 with TRBJ2-7; D is possibly TRBD1 (6 bases). Per germline, CDR1 DFQATT and CDR2 SNEGSKA (reference sequence). The CDR3 has 15 amino acids. Deletions cut 1 base from V and 5 bases from J, with 18 bases between. CDR3 coding DNA: TGCAGTGCTAGAGTAATGGGACATGCGGACAACGAGCAGTACTTC. Translating gives CSARVMGHADNEQYF.

This clonotype turned up a few times. This chain connects TRBV6-5 to TRBJ1-6; D ambiguous. The germline CDR1 and CDR2 sequences are MNHEY and SVGAGI. The CDR3 length is 18 residues. Trimming pared 0 bases from V and 0 bases from J, leaving 12 bases between. DNA of the CDR3: TGTGCCAGCAGTTACTCCAGACTGAAGAGCTCCTATAATTCACCCCTCCACTTT. Its protein is CASSYSRLKSSYNSPLHF.

This clonotype has ten or more counts. J is TRBJ2-5 and V is TRBV28, with 11 bases identical to TRBD2. Per the germline V gene, CDR1 is MDHEN and CDR2 is SYDVKM. Germline trimming cut 0 bases from V and 5 bases from J; bases unmatched to any gene: 5. CDR3 length: 16 residues. Here the CDR3 DNA reads TGTGCCAGCAGTTTATGGCTAGCGGGAGGAGGGGAGACCCAGTACTTC. Its protein is CASSLWLAGGGETQYF.

This clonotype occurred a few times. The genes are TRBV6-2 or TRBV6-3 and TRBJ2-7, with no clear D. Trimming cost V 1 base and J 2 bases, with 6 bases left between them. In germline, CDR1 is MNHEY, CDR2 SVGEGT. The CDR3 has 13 residues. The CDR3 loop reads CASSYYRAYEQYF. The CDR3 DNA reads as TGTGCCAGCAGTTACTACCGGGCCTACGAGCAGTACTTC.

V and J are TRBV14 and TRBJ1-6; TRBD1 matches at 7 bases. CDR3 length: 15 amino acids. From germline, CDR1 is SGHDN and CDR2 FVKESK. The ends lost 3 bases at V and 9 bases at J; junction bases unmatched: 8. CDR3 in DNA: TGTGCCAGCAGCCAGGCGACAGGGCAGGGTTCACCCCTCCACTTT. Amino acids: CASSQATGQGSPLHF. The variable domain in full, completed from reference TRBV14 and TRBJ1-6, reads EAGVTQFPSHSVIEKGQTVTLRCDPISGHDNLYWYRRVMGKEIKFLLHFVKESKQDESGMPNNRFLAERTGGTYSTLKVQPAELEDSGVYFCASSQATGQGSPLHFGNGTRLTVT.

Ten or more counts support this clonotype. The V and J genes are TRBV19 and TRBJ1-1, with 7 bases that match TRBD1. Germline trimming cut 5 bases from V and 1 base from J; bases unmatched to any gene: 1. The germline V gene has CDR1 LNHDA and CDR2 SQIVND (reference sequence). The CDR3 has 13 residues. In DNA form, the CDR3 reads TGTGCCAGTAGTCCAGGGGGGAACACTGAAGCTTTCTTT. It codes for CASSPGGNTEAFF.

V is TRBV9 and J is TRBJ2-3, with 11 bases aligning to TRBD2. This CDR3 has 17 residues. Germline CDR1 reads SGDLS; CDR2 reads YYNGEE. V was clipped by 0 bases and J by 0 bases; unmatched bases: 3. The CDR3 DNA reads TGTGCCAGCAGCGTAGAGTGGACTAGCGGGAGCACAGATACGCAGTATTTT. Residues: CASSVEWTSGSTDTQYF.

This clonotype was counted at least ten times. The chain joins TRBV28 to TRBJ2-4; D possibly corresponds to TRBD1 (6 bases). CDR1 is MDHEN, CDR2 SYDVKM, per germline. The length of the CDR3 is 13 residues. V was clipped by 11 bases and J by 8 bases, with 19 bases between them. CDR3 in amino acids: CAPWGPGWDIQYF. CDR3 DNA sequence: TGTGCCCCCTGGGGGCCAGGGTGGGACATTCAGTACTTC.